The 13 T cell receptor beta chains listed next were all sequenced from one sample in a study of blood T cells in healthy people across ages (dated by TCRdb to between 2014 and 2017). Library construction relied on 5' RACE. The sample was run on an Illumina HiSeq 2500. A second about 7 to 12 cycle PCR used a sample-barcoded 5' primer and a J-beta primer mix. TCRdb passed the public sequencing reads through fastp at Q25 and MiXCR, retaining productive beta sequences. Each CDR3 protein gets just one entry, which takes the most common genes and DNA from the rows behind it. The sample records hundreds of thousands of distinct CDR3 sequences, 45% to 70% of which are singletons. The top ten hold approximately 24% of the sample. Sequenced sample: blood. These receptors all come from a man between 40 and 49 years old in good health.

The chain uses TRBV7-9 and TRBJ2-7; D gene ambiguous. Trimming cost V 0 bases and J 3 bases, with 9 bases left between them. The CDR3 consists of 14 residues. Germline V gene lookup returns CDR1 SEHNR and CDR2 FQNEAQ (reference sequence). CDR3 loop: CASSLAQAYYEQYF. The DNA for the CDR3 is TGTGCCAGCAGCTTAGCGCAGGCTTACTACGAGCAGTACTTC.

The V gene is TRBV2, the J gene TRBJ1-2; D uncertain. Per the germline V gene, CDR1 is SNHLY and CDR2 is FYNNEI. Trimming removed 7 bases at V and 4 bases at J, with 10 bases between. The length of the CDR3 is 12 residues. CDR3 DNA: TGTGCCAGCACCGAGACGGTCTATGGCTACACCTTC. Its translation: CASTETVYGYTF.

This clonotype appeared a few times. The rearrangement uses TRBV28 and TRBJ2-1, with 9 bases that match TRBD1. CDR3 length: 16 amino acids. V was pared by 4 bases and J by 7 bases, with 11 bases of the junction left unmatched. Per germline, CDR1 MDHEN and CDR2 SYDVKM. The CDR3 DNA follows: TGTGCCAGCAGTTCTACAGGACAGGGGATTTGGAATGAGCAGTTCTTC. Protein: CASSSTGQGIWNEQFF.

The rearrangement uses TRBV6-5 and TRBJ2-3; D is ambiguous. V was pared by 0 bases and J by 0 bases, with 13 bases between. Per germline, CDR1 MNHEY and CDR2 SVGAGI. This CDR3 has 17 residues. CDR3 sequence (DNA): TGTGCCAGCAGTTACTCGCTCCCAGAGCTCAGCACAGATACGCAGTATTTT. Translation gives CASSYSLPELSTDTQYF.

In its sample, this clonotype was seen a few times. The chain combines TRBV4-1 with TRBJ2-5; possible D gene TRBD1, 6 bases. In germline, CDR1 is MGHRA, CDR2 YSYEKL. Between the trimmed V and J ends, which lost 0 bases and 4 bases, there was a span of 24 bases. The CDR3 sequence is 19 residues long. The CDR3 nucleotides are TGCGCCAGCAGCCAAGATTTGGGGGCTAGTAACAGACGGACAGAGACCCAGTACTTC. This encodes CASSQDLGASNRRTETQYF.

V usage is TRBV7-2 and J usage is TRBJ2-1, with a tentative D call TRBD1 (6 bases). The germline V and J ends were trimmed by 5 bases and 7 bases, with 12 bases remaining between them. The CDR3 contains 13 residues. Per germline, CDR1 SGHTA and CDR2 FQGNSA. The CDR3 DNA sequence: TGTGCCAGCAGCCCTCGCCAGGGGAATGAGCAGTTCTTC. Protein product: CASSPRQGNEQFF.

This chain links TRBV6-5 with TRBJ1-4, with D unresolved. Germline CDR1 is MNHEY and CDR2 is SVGAGI. This CDR3 has 14 amino acids. Trimming removed 5 bases at V and 4 bases at J, with 11 bases between. The CDR3 loop reads CASSLEGYNEKLFF. CDR3 bases: TGTGCCAGCAGTCTCGAGGGCTATAATGAAAAACTGTTTTTT.

This clonotype has only one observation. The rearrangement joins TRBV12-3 or TRBV12-4 to TRBJ1-2; D is possibly TRBD1 (5 bases). Trimming stripped 5 bases from V and 6 bases from J, with 16 bases between. CDR3 size: 14 residues. CDR3 loop: CASSRAGPADGYTF. The CDR3 DNA is TGTGCCAGCAGTCGGGCAGGGCCGGCGGATGGCTACACCTTC.

The V call is TRBV11-2, the J call TRBJ2-3; D unclear. Trimming pared 5 bases from V and 6 bases from J, leaving 9 bases between. CDR3 length: 12 residues. Germline-derived CDR1 and CDR2 are SGHAT and FQNNGV. The CDR3 DNA follows: TGTGCCAGCAGCGAAGCATTTGATACGCAGTATTTT. It codes for CASSEAFDTQYF.

This chain joins TRBV6-5 and TRBJ2-7, with 8 bases matching TRBD1. Germline V CDR1 and CDR2: MNHEY, SVGAGI. CDR3 length: 15 amino acids. V dropped 1 base and J dropped 3; count of bases not matched to a gene: 5. CDR3 protein: CASSYFDRGHYEQYF. The DNA of the CDR3 is TGTGCCAGCAGTTACTTCGACAGGGGACACTACGAGCAGTACTTC.

The chain carries TRBV20-1 and TRBJ2-7; D gene unclear. In germline, CDR1 is DFQATT, CDR2 SNEGSKA (reference sequence). Trimming took off 1 base at V and 7 bases at J, with 8 bases between the two ends. The CDR3 runs 11 residues. The CDR3 sequence: CSARGAREQYF. The CDR3 coding sequence is TGCAGTGCTAGAGGCGCTCGGGAGCAGTACTTC.

This clonotype was seen only a few times. The chain uses TRBV5-1 and TRBJ2-3, with no clear D. CDR1 is SGHRS, CDR2 YFSETQ, per germline. Trimming shortened V by 0 bases and J by 2 bases, and 10 bases separated the two germline ends. The CDR3 sequence is 15 residues long. The CDR3 is CASSLERRVTDTQYF. The CDR3 DNA is TGCGCCAGCAGCTTGGAGAGGCGAGTCACAGATACGCAGTATTTT.

The chain recombines TRBV5-5 with TRBJ2-4; the D is unclear. V shed 4 bases and J shed 3 bases, with 11 bases lying between them. The CDR3 loop spans 14 amino acids. Germline V gene lookup returns CDR1 SGHKS and CDR2 YYEKEE (reference sequence). The CDR3 nucleotides read TGTGCCAGCAGCATCGGATCTCGCAAAAACATTCAGTACTTC. This encodes CASSIGSRKNIQYF.